This T cell receptor beta chain is from a study of blood T cell repertoires in COVID-19. Study-level background: Whether acute or convalescent, the COVID-19 samples came from the United States, Italy and Spain. T cells, B-cell-depleted T cells, or PBMCs provided the cDNA or gDNA that served as material.

Germline V gene sequence: CDR1 SGHNT, CDR2 YYREEE (reference sequence). Trimming took off 1 base at V and 8 bases at J, with 13 bases between the two ends. This CDR3 contains 15 residues. In the authors' workflow: Amplification of reference gene primers was used by the study to estimate nucleated cell counts. Assay: immunoSEQ multiplex PCR; the TCRdb copy retains only in-frame clones and omits some. V and J calls and clone size are those listed in that table; D and trimming were worked out from the DNA. The sample yields fewer than 110,000 clones, about 80% seen once. This rearrangement joins TRBV5-4 to TRBJ1-6; D is undetermined. The sequencing sample was made of peripheral blood. The sequence came from a man aged 65 to 79 with acute or convalescent COVID-19. CDR3 sequence: CASSLNGLLDSPLHF. Written as DNA, the CDR3 is TGTGCCAGCAGCTTGAACGGACTGTTGGATTCACCCCTCCACTTT.